One sample yielded the 26 T cell receptor beta chains listed below, sequenced in a study of blood T cell repertoires in COVID-19. Sequencing was performed with immunoSEQ multiplex PCR; in TCRdb, only in-frame clones are kept and a portion is missing. Of some 160,000 clones listed, almost 80% are singletons. Sample: peripheral blood. The receptors shown here come from a man between 50 and 59 years old with active or convalescent COVID-19.

This chain links TRBV9 with TRBJ2-7; a possible D gene is TRBD2 (5 bases). The V end lost 4 bases, the J end lost 0 bases, and 14 bases lay between the germline ends. Per the germline V gene, CDR1 is SGDLS and CDR2 is YYNGEE. CDR3 size: 15 residues. The CDR3 bases are TGTGCCAGCAGCTCCAGCGGAAGTGCCTCCTACGAGCAGTACTTC. This sequence encodes CASSSSGSASYEQYF.

The J gene is TRBJ2-1, the V gene TRBV7-9, with TRBD2 as a possible D gene (6 bases). Germline CDR1 and CDR2: SEHNR and FQNEAQ (reference sequence). The CDR3 runs 18 residues. The V and J ends lost 4 bases and 0 bases respectively, with 19 bases between them. The CDR3 here is CASSSSTTRESSYNEQFF. The CDR3 DNA sequence: TGTGCCAGCAGCTCATCTACTACCCGGGAGAGCTCCTACAATGAGCAGTTCTTC. Filled out from reference TRBV7-9 and TRBJ2-1, the complete variable domain reads DTGVSQNPRHKITKRGQNVTFRCDPISEHNRLYWYRQTLGQGPEFLTYFQNEAQLEKSRLLSDRFSAERPKGSFSTLEIQRTEQGDSAMYLCASSSSTTRESSYNEQFFGPGTRLTVL.

The chain is built from TRBV7-6 and TRBJ2-5; no clear D gene. V lost 2 bases and J lost 5, with 9 bases in between. From germline, CDR1 is SGHVS and CDR2 FNYEAQ. The length of the CDR3 is 13 residues. The CDR3 DNA reads as TGTGCCAGCAGCTTATTACTACGGGAGACCCAGTACTTC. It is translated as CASSLLLRETQYF.

The J gene is TRBJ2-2, the V gene TRBV9; the D gene is possibly TRBD2 (7 bases). This CDR3 has 16 residues. V was trimmed by 4 bases and J by 3 bases, leaving 16 bases between them. The V gene's germline CDR1 is SGDLS and CDR2 YYNGEE. The CDR3 sequence: CASSPGASGDTGELFF. The CDR3 coding sequence is TGTGCCAGCAGCCCAGGGGCTAGCGGAGACACCGGGGAGCTGTTTTTT.

This clone was recorded once. The chain uses TRBV2 and TRBJ1-2; 9 bases map to TRBD1. Germline CDR1 and CDR2: SNHLY and FYNNEI. The CDR3 totals 15 residues. The V and J ends lost 6 bases and 4 bases, in that order; junction bases with no gene match: 9. CDR3 in DNA: TGTGCCAGCAGGACTGGGACAGGGATATCCTATGGCTACACCTTC. This codes for CASRTGTGISYGYTF.

The chain employs TRBV7-2 and TRBJ1-2; 8 nucleotides align to TRBD1. V lost 3 bases, J lost 6 bases, and 6 bases stayed unmatched. This CDR3 region has 14 residues. CDR1 is SGHTA, CDR2 FQGNSA, per germline. As DNA, the CDR3 is TGTGCCAGCAGCTTCTCCGGGACAGGAGATGGCTACACCTTC. This sequence encodes CASSFSGTGDGYTF.

The chain is built from TRBV7-3 and TRBJ2-1; TRBD2 is a possible D gene (6 bases). V lost 5 bases, J lost 9 bases, and 14 bases lay in between. Germline assignment: CDR1 SGHTA and CDR2 FQGTGA. The CDR3 sequence is 13 residues long. The CDR3 DNA reads TGTGCCAGCAGCGTGGGACTCCGGGGTGAGCAGTTCTTC. Its translation: CASSVGLRGEQFF.

The J gene is TRBJ2-7, the V gene TRBV7-6, with 9 nucleotides matching TRBD1. The CDR3 loop spans 15 amino acids. J gave up 10 bases and V 8 bases, and 18 bases lay outside the gene matches. The germline V gene has CDR1 SGHVS and CDR2 FNYEAQ. CDR3 sequence reads: CASASPRDRVPLQYF. The CDR3, as DNA: TGTGCCAGCGCCTCCCCCCGGGACAGGGTTCCTTTACAGTACTTC. Full variable domain (missing parts from reference TRBV7-6 and TRBJ2-7): GAGVSQSPRYKVTKRGQDVALRCDPISGHVSLYWYRQALGQGPEFLTYFNYEAQQDKSGLPNDRFSAERPEGSISTLTIQRTEQRDSAMYRCASASPRDRVPLQYFGPGTRLTVT.

This chain connects TRBV7-2 to TRBJ2-7, with D perhaps TRBD2 (5 bases). The V gene lost 5 bases and the J gene lost 4 bases, with 15 bases spanning the gap. The CDR3 sequence is 14 residues long. CDR1 and CDR2 (germline): SGHTA, FQGNSA. The CDR3 region is CASSPRSGPYEQYF. Written as DNA, the CDR3 is TGTGCCAGCAGCCCCCGAAGCGGTCCTTACGAGCAGTACTTC.

V and J are TRBV21-1 and TRBJ2-3; the D call of TRBD2 is as the table states it, not checked on the DNA. TRBV21-1 is assigned pseudogene status. The CDR3 length is 17 residues. The CDR3 here is CASSKGLAGRMTDTQYF. The DNA for the CDR3 is TGTGCCAGCAGCAAAGGACTAGCGGGAAGAATGACAGATACGCAGTATTTT.

The chain couples TRBV5-1 to TRBJ2-7; D is unresolved. This CDR3 region has 14 residues. Germline CDR1 is SGHRS and CDR2 is YFSETQ. V shed 2 bases and J shed 6 bases, with 15 bases lying between them. Written as DNA, the CDR3 is TGCGCCAGCAGCTTATACTCTCAGGAAACCGAGCAGTACTTC. As protein: CASSLYSQETEQYF.

V gene TRBV5-1 combines with J gene TRBJ2-5; tentative D call: TRBD2 (5 bases). Per the germline V gene, CDR1 is SGHRS and CDR2 is YFSETQ. Trimming removed 0 bases at V and 2 bases at J, with 14 bases between. The CDR3 length is 16 residues. The CDR3 sequence is CASSLGRAASQETQYF. The CDR3 nucleotides read TGCGCCAGCAGCTTGGGGCGGGCAGCTTCACAAGAGACCCAGTACTTC.

The V gene is TRBV29-1, the J gene TRBJ2-5; 15 nucleotides match TRBD2. Germline V gene data show CDR1 as SQVTM and CDR2 as ANQGSEA. The V gene end was trimmed by 2 bases and the J gene end by 1 base; junction bases not matched to a gene: 11. The CDR3 loop spans 19 amino acids. The CDR3 here is CSVETGTSGRPGSQETQYF. CDR3 DNA sequence: TGCAGCGTTGAAACCGGGACTAGCGGGAGGCCCGGGTCCCAAGAGACCCAGTACTTC.

The rearrangement links TRBV18 to TRBJ1-1; D uncertain. The CDR3 length is 13 residues. Trimming pared 3 bases from V and 4 bases from J, leaving 9 bases between. Germline CDR1 is KGHSH and CDR2 is LQKENI. The CDR3 region is CASSPGRGTEAFF. The CDR3 DNA follows: TGTGCCAGCTCACCGGGGAGAGGCACTGAAGCTTTCTTT.

V is TRBV3-1 (or the pseudogene TRBV3-2) and J is TRBJ2-7; D remains unclear. Per the germline V gene, CDR1 is LGHDT and CDR2 is YNNKEL (reference sequence). The CDR3 is 15 residues long. V was trimmed by 1 base and J by 2 bases, leaving 12 bases between them. CDR3 sequence reads: CASSQGPTPTYEQYF. The CDR3 bases are TGTGCCAGCAGCCAAGGACCGACACCCACCTACGAGCAGTACTTC.

V gene TRBV18 combines with J gene TRBJ2-7, with 8 bases identical to TRBD2. The CDR3 is made up of 14 amino acids. V lost 5 bases to trimming and J lost 3 bases; unmatched junction nucleotides: 6. The V gene's germline CDR1 is KGHSH and CDR2 LQKENI. The CDR3 reads CASSGSGTNYEQYF. As DNA, the CDR3 is TGTGCCAGCTCAGGTAGCGGGACCAACTACGAGCAGTACTTC.

The chain is built from TRBV28 and TRBJ2-7; 7 bases line up with TRBD1. Trimming cost V 4 bases and J 1 base; bases outside gene matches: 10. The germline V gene encodes CDR1 MDHEN and CDR2 SYDVKM. This CDR3 has 16 residues. CDR3 protein: CASSSPDRDLSYEQYF. In DNA form, the CDR3 reads TGTGCCAGCAGTTCCCCCGACAGGGACCTTTCCTACGAGCAGTACTTC.

The chain recombines TRBV3-1 (or the pseudogene TRBV3-2) with TRBJ2-1; 12 bases map to TRBD2. Germline assignment: CDR1 LGHDT and CDR2 YNNKEL (reference sequence). The CDR3 consists of 16 residues. Trimming took 0 bases from V and 8 from J; bases not matched to a gene: 5. The CDR3 nucleotides read TGTGCCAGCAGCCAAGAGACTAGCGGGAGTTGGGATGAGCAGTTCTTC. Encoded protein: CASSQETSGSWDEQFF.

V and J are TRBV19 and TRBJ1-5, with TRBD1 identical over 7 bases. This CDR3 spans 13 amino acids. Trimming cost V 6 bases and J 6 bases; bases outside gene matches: 5. Per germline, CDR1 LNHDA and CDR2 SQIVND (reference sequence). CDR3 sequence: CASSDRVGQPQHF. For the CDR3, the DNA is TGTGCCAGTAGCGACAGGGTCGGTCAGCCCCAGCATTTT. Filled out from reference TRBV19 and TRBJ1-5, the complete variable domain reads DGGITQSPKYLFRKEGQNVTLSCEQNLNHDAMYWYRQDPGQGLRLIYYSQIVNDFQKGDIAEGYSVSREKKESFPLTVTSAQKNPTAFYLCASSDRVGQPQHFGDGTRLSIL.

The genes are TRBV6-1 and TRBJ1-5; D might be TRBD1 (5 bases). Trimming took 1 base from V and 3 from J, leaving 28 bases between them. The V gene's germline CDR1 is MNHNS and CDR2 SASEGT. This CDR3 is built from 21 residues. The CDR3 nucleotides are TGTGCCAGCAGTGAAGGGTTAAGGCGGGGGTTAATTCGAAGTGTCAATCAGCCCCAGCATTTT. Its translation: CASSEGLRRGLIRSVNQPQHF.

This chain joins TRBV9 and TRBJ2-1, with 7 bases matching TRBD2. This CDR3 contains 17 residues. Germline-derived CDR1 and CDR2 are SGDLS and YYNGEE. V was pared by 4 bases and J by 8 bases, with 18 bases of the junction left unmatched. CDR3 region: CASSPLGGGTLGDEQFF. In DNA, the CDR3 is TGTGCCAGCAGCCCCCTTGGGGGAGGGACTCTAGGGGATGAGCAGTTCTTC.

This clone has a handful of counts. The chain employs TRBV27 and TRBJ1-2; D is possibly TRBD1 (6 bases). The ends were cut back, 3 bases at V and 7 bases at J, with 15 bases in the middle. Germline V gene data show CDR1 as MNHEY and CDR2 as SMNVEV (reference sequence). The CDR3 is 14 residues long. The CDR3 loop reads CASSLGLGGRGYTF. The DNA for the CDR3 is TGTGCCAGCAGTTTGGGGCTAGGGGGTCGTGGCTACACCTTC.

The chain carries TRBV7-8 and TRBJ2-7; 9 nucleotides align to TRBD1. Germline trimming cut 3 bases from V and 4 bases from J; bases unmatched to any gene: 7. This CDR3 region has 15 residues. Germline CDR1 is SGHVS and CDR2 is FQNEAQ. Written as DNA, the CDR3 is TGTGCCAGCAGCTTCCGAGACAGGGGGATATACGAGCAGTACTTC. Residues: CASSFRDRGIYEQYF.

This clone was seen only a few times. V is TRBV10-3 and J is TRBJ1-5; D uncertain. Trimming cost V 6 bases and J 2 bases, with 5 bases left between them. The CDR3 spans 12 residues. CDR1 and CDR2 (germline): ENHRY, SYGVKD. CDR3 coding DNA: TGTGCCATCAGCCAGGGCAATCAGCCCCAGCATTTT. It specifies CAISQGNQPQHF.

The J gene is TRBJ1-5, the V gene TRBV19; TRBD1 aligns across 7 bases. The CDR3 runs to 16 residues. The ends lost 3 bases at V and 3 bases at J; junction bases unmatched: 8. The germline V gene encodes CDR1 LNHDA and CDR2 SQIVND (reference sequence). The CDR3, as DNA: TGTGCCAGTAGTATCACCGGGACAGACCCCAATCAGCCCCAGCATTTT. Protein product: CASSITGTDPNQPQHF. Variable domain in full (rest from reference TRBV19 and TRBJ1-5): DGGITQSPKYLFRKEGQNVTLSCEQNLNHDAMYWYRQDPGQGLRLIYYSQIVNDFQKGDIAEGYSVSREKKESFPLTVTSAQKNPTAFYLCASSITGTDPNQPQHFGDGTRLSIL.

The chain carries TRBV2 and TRBJ1-5, with 7 nucleotides matching TRBD1. The CDR3 length is 15 residues. CDR1 and CDR2 from the germline V gene are SNHLY and FYNNEI. V trimming: 1 base; J trimming: 7 bases; junction bases outside the gene matches: 7. The CDR3 is CASSEEGQGVQPQHF. DNA for the CDR3: TGTGCCAGCAGTGAAGAAGGGCAGGGGGTCCAGCCCCAGCATTTT.